This entry lists 16 T cell receptor beta chains sequenced from one sample in a study of blood T cell repertoires in COVID-19 (dated by TCRdb to about 2020). Library preparation used the immunoSEQ multiplex PCR assay. TCRdb's version of the immuneACCESS table is confined to in-frame rearrangements and falls short of the full clone set. An unresolved V gene accounts for under half of the shortfall where checked; the remainder is of unknown origin. The sample table shows some 120,000 clones, and about three quarters are seen once. Approximately 2.1% of the sample is taken by the ten largest. Sequencing was carried out using peripheral blood. The receptors were sampled from a woman in her seventies with acute or convalescent COVID-19.

The chain links TRBV18 to TRBJ1-2; 9 bases map to TRBD1. The CDR3 spans 14 residues. Losses at the gene ends were 6 bases for V and 2 bases for J; bases not matched to a gene: 4. Germline loops: CDR1 KGHSH, CDR2 LQKENI. The CDR3 reads CASSPGTGNYGYTF. CDR3 bases: TGTGCCAGCTCCCCCGGGACAGGGAACTATGGCTACACCTTC.

The chain combines TRBV6-6 with TRBJ2-3, with a possible D match to TRBD2 (6 bases). Germline V CDR1 and CDR2: MNHNY, SVGAGI (reference sequence). There are 16 residues in the CDR3. The V gene lost 4 bases and the J gene lost 4 bases, with 18 bases spanning the gap. CDR3 in amino acids: CASSLYTSFMPDTQYF. The CDR3, as DNA: TGTGCCAGCAGTTTGTATACTAGCTTCATGCCAGATACGCAGTATTTT.

The chain combines TRBV5-6 with TRBJ2-3, with D uncertain. This CDR3 is 14 amino acids long. V was cut by 3 bases and J by 6 bases, with 14 bases left in between. Germline V gene data show CDR1 as SGHDT and CDR2 as YYEEEE. The CDR3 coding sequence is TGTGCCAGCAGCTCCTTAACCTCCGCGGATACGCAGTATTTT. Amino acids: CASSSLTSADTQYF.

A single count supports this clone. The rearrangement uses TRBV11-3 and TRBJ2-3; 8 positions match TRBD2. This CDR3 spans 14 amino acids. After removal of 6 bases from V and 3 bases from J, the junction contained 5 bases not matched to a gene. Germline CDR1 reads SGHNT; CDR2 reads YENEEA. The CDR3 here is CASSSGGGTDTQYF. In DNA, the CDR3 is TGTGCCAGCAGTTCGGGAGGGGGGACAGATACGCAGTATTTT. Full variable domain (rest looked up from reference TRBV11-3 and TRBJ2-3): EAGVVQSPRYKIIEKKQPVAFWCNPISGHNTLYWYLQNLGQGPELLIRYENEEAVDDSQLPKDRFSAERLKGVDSTLKIQPAELGDSAVYLCASSSGGGTDTQYFGPGTRLTVL.

The CDR3 coding sequence is TGTGCCTGGAGTGTGGGCAGGGGTAGTGGCTACACCTTC. The encoded protein is CAWSVGRGSGYTF. J is TRBJ1-2 and V is TRBV30; D might be TRBD1 (6 bases). CDR3 size: 13 residues. Germline values: CDR1 GTSNPN, CDR2 SVGIG (reference sequence). V gave up 0 bases and J gave up 7 bases, with 12 bases separating them.

V usage is TRBV25-1 and J usage is TRBJ2-1; weak D call: TRBD2 (6 bases). Germline CDR1 reads MGHDK; CDR2 reads SYGVNS. The ends were cut back, 4 bases at V and 4 bases at J, with 17 bases in the middle. This CDR3 spans 16 amino acids. The chain's CDR3 is CASSADRDWEYNEQFF. The CDR3 DNA reads as TGTGCCAGCAGTGCAGACCGGGACTGGGAGTACAATGAGCAGTTCTTC.

The J gene is TRBJ1-2, the V gene TRBV6-2 or TRBV6-3, with D possibly being TRBD1 (5 bases). The CDR3 is 13 residues long. The germline V gene encodes CDR1 MNHEY and CDR2 SVGEGT. V gave up 2 bases and J gave up 4 bases, with 8 bases separating them. The CDR3 coding sequence is TGTGCCAGCAGTTACGGCGACAGCTATGGCTACACCTTC. Its protein product is CASSYGDSYGYTF.

The genes are TRBV30 and TRBJ1-5, with D maybe TRBD1 (5 bases). Per the germline V gene, CDR1 is GTSNPN and CDR2 is SVGIG (reference sequence). Deletions cut 4 bases from V and 6 bases from J, with 16 bases between. This CDR3 region has 14 residues. The CDR3 sequence: CAWTPDRRGQPQHF. The CDR3 DNA reads TGTGCCTGGACTCCCGACAGAAGGGGTCAGCCCCAGCATTTT.

There are a few counts of this clone. The J gene is TRBJ1-2, the V gene TRBV6-2 or TRBV6-3; tentatively, D is TRBD1 (6 bases). The length of the CDR3 is 14 residues. Germline CDR1 and CDR2: MNHEY and SVGEGT. V was trimmed by 2 bases and J by 4 bases, leaving 11 bases between them. The CDR3 DNA reads as TGTGCCAGCAGTTACGATTGGGACATCTATGGCTACACCTTC. Translated: CASSYDWDIYGYTF.

This chain connects TRBV9 to TRBJ2-7, with 7 nucleotides matching TRBD1. This CDR3 spans 16 amino acids. V trimming: 4 bases; J trimming: 0 bases; junction bases outside the gene matches: 10. Looked up from germline, CDR1 is SGDLS and CDR2 is YYNGEE. The CDR3 region has the DNA TGTGCCAGCAGCCATCCCAGGGGGACAGACTCCTACGAGCAGTACTTC. Protein sequence: CASSHPRGTDSYEQYF.

This sequence joins TRBV2 and TRBJ2-1; 7 bases map to TRBD2. The CDR3 totals 13 residues. J was trimmed by 5 bases and V by 6 bases; bases with no gene match: 4. Per the germline V gene, CDR1 is SNHLY and CDR2 is FYNNEI. The CDR3 nucleotides are TGTGCCAGCAGCAGCGGGGTGAACAATGAGCAGTTCTTC. This sequence encodes CASSSGVNNEQFF.

V and J are TRBV5-1 and TRBJ2-2; 10 bases match TRBD1. V shed 4 bases and J 3 bases; nucleotides not matched to a gene: 6. The CDR3 length is 16 residues. In germline, CDR1 is SGHRS, CDR2 YFSETQ. The CDR3 DNA sequence: TGCGCCAGCAGCCCGTTGACAGGGGGCTACACCGGGGAGCTGTTTTTT. Its protein product is CASSPLTGGYTGELFF.

The chain employs TRBV28 and TRBJ1-5, with TRBD1 as a possible D gene (5 bases). The V and J ends lost 4 bases and 5 bases respectively, with 21 bases between them. Germline CDR1 is MDHEN and CDR2 is SYDVKM. This CDR3 has 17 residues. Written as DNA, the CDR3 is TGTGCCAGCAGTTCGGCCCAGGGTTTGAGGCTACATCAGCCCCAGCATTTT. Encoded protein: CASSSAQGLRLHQPQHF.

With respect to this clone: Other DNA sequences from this sample encode an identical CDR3 as well. J is TRBJ1-4 and V is TRBV19, with TRBD1 matching over 8 bases. Germline V gene lookup returns CDR1 LNHDA and CDR2 SQIVND (reference sequence). The CDR3 is 14 residues long. The trim removed 3 bases at V and 8 bases at J, leaving 5 bases unmatched. The CDR3 region is CASSIGQGGEKLFF. The CDR3 DNA follows: TGTGCCAGTAGTATTGGACAGGGTGGCGAAAAACTGTTTTTT. The complete variable domain, with remaining parts taken from reference TRBV19 and TRBJ1-4, reads DGGITQSPKYLFRKEGQNVTLSCEQNLNHDAMYWYRQDPGQGLRLIYYSQIVNDFQKGDIAEGYSVSREKKESFPLTVTSAQKNPTAFYLCASSIGQGGEKLFFGSGTQLSVL.

The rearrangement uses TRBV10-3 and TRBJ2-7, with 7 bases matching TRBD1. CDR3 length: 15 amino acids. Germline CDR1 is ENHRY and CDR2 is SYGVKD. V dropped 0 bases and J dropped 0; count of bases not matched to a gene: 2. The CDR3 nucleotides are TGTGCCATCAGTGAGTCCCCAGGGGGCTCCTACGAGCAGTACTTC. It yields the protein CAISESPGGSYEQYF.

At least ten counts were recorded for this clone. In DNA, the CDR3 is TGTGCCAGCTCACCGTCTTGGGACTTCTATGGCTACACCTTC. It translates to CASSPSWDFYGYTF. V and J are TRBV18 and TRBJ1-2; D might be TRBD1 (5 bases). The germline CDR1 and CDR2 sequences are KGHSH and LQKENI. Trimming shortened V by 3 bases and J by 4 bases, and 12 bases separated the two germline ends. This CDR3 comprises 14 residues.